This T cell receptor beta chain was documented in a study of T cell responses to AZD1222 COVID-19 vaccine. TCRdb keeps only in-frame clones here, not all; method: immunoSEQ multiplex PCR. The sample contains fewer than 120,000 clones, 94% of which appear only once. Worth noting for this clone: What it recognizes is unknown.

The germline CDR1 and CDR2 sequences are MNHEY and SVGAGI. This CDR3 contains 14 residues. V lost 6 bases, J lost 4 bases, and 3 bases stayed unmatched. Study outcomes and limitations: Among AZD1222 vaccinees, only 5 to 7 were seropositive at baseline. Clonal diversity was possibly underestimated, and white British individuals and females predominated among donors.

The specimen comprised peripheral blood, sampled 28 days after the second AZD1222 dose. The chain carries TRBV6-5 and TRBJ1-2; 12 bases fit TRBD1. The source is an adult who received the AZD1222 COVID-19 vaccine. CDR3 sequence reads: CASRGTGGLYGYTF. The CDR3 nucleotides read TGTGCCAGCAGGGGGACAGGGGGCCTCTATGGCTACACCTTC.